These 8 T cell receptor beta chains were all obtained from the same sample, sequenced in a study of blood T cell dynamics during melanoma immunotherapy. TCRdb keeps only in-frame clones here, not all; method: immunoSEQ multiplex PCR. Among 15,000 or so clones listed, roughly 89% were seen once. Specified time point: week 3, after first cycle of checkpoint inhibitor. The sequencing here drew on blood, taken from a patient treated with checkpoint blockade. The receptors shown here come from a human donor with melanoma.

This clone was seen more than once but under ten times. The rearrangement links TRBV11-2 to TRBJ1-2; weak D call: TRBD1 (6 bases). The length of the CDR3 is 14 residues. The germline V and J ends were trimmed by 3 bases and 6 bases, with 14 bases remaining between them. Per germline, CDR1 SGHAT and CDR2 FQNNGV. CDR3 sequence (DNA): TGTGCCAGCAGCTTCCGACAGGCCAGGGATGGCTACACCTTC. Its protein is CASSFRQARDGYTF.

The J gene is TRBJ1-1, the V gene TRBV30, with a weak D call TRBD1 (6 bases). Germline lookup yields CDR1 GTSNPN and CDR2 SVGIG (reference sequence). V lost 0 bases and J lost 5, with 19 bases in between. The CDR3 is made up of 16 amino acids. CDR3 amino acids: CAWSVHPGRGKTEAFF. The CDR3 DNA sequence: TGTGCCTGGAGTGTACACCCCGGCAGGGGTAAAACTGAAGCTTTCTTT.

V is TRBV7-2 and J is TRBJ2-3, with a tentative D call TRBD1 (5 bases). Germline lookup yields CDR1 SGHTA and CDR2 FQGNSA. The CDR3 has 15 amino acids. With 3 bases removed from V and 3 bases from J, the gap between germline ends came to 13 bases. The DNA of the CDR3 is TGTGCCAGCAGCTTCGTCGTGGGGCCGACAGATACGCAGTATTTT. This gives the protein CASSFVVGPTDTQYF.

This clone was found once. This chain's CDR3 is CASSLEADTAYNEQFF. DNA of the CDR3: TGCGCCAGCAGCTTGGAGGCCGACACCGCCTACAATGAGCAGTTCTTC. The chain recombines TRBV5-1 with TRBJ2-1; D is uncertain. Trimming removed 0 bases from V and 2 bases from J, with 12 bases in between. The CDR3 contains 16 residues. The V gene's germline CDR1 is SGHRS and CDR2 YFSETQ.

The chain joins TRBV5-4 to TRBJ1-3; D is unclear. V was pared by 3 bases and J by 0 bases, with 7 bases between. CDR1 and CDR2 from the germline V gene are SGHNT and YYREEE (reference sequence). The CDR3 is made up of 14 amino acids. The CDR3 coding sequence is TGTGCCAGCAGCTCAGGAAACTCTGGAAACACCATATATTTT. Protein: CASSSGNSGNTIYF.

V and J are TRBV28 and TRBJ2-7, with 11 bases aligning to TRBD2. V gave up 3 bases and J gave up 2 bases; unmatched junction bases: 9. The CDR3 totals 17 residues. Germline CDR1 MDHEN, CDR2 SYDVKM. The CDR3 DNA is TGTGCCAGCAGTTTTGGACTAGCGGGCTCTCCCACCTACGAGCAGTACTTC. Translated, it gives CASSFGLAGSPTYEQYF. Drawing the rest from reference TRBV28 and TRBJ2-7, the complete variable domain is DVKVTQSSRYLVKRTGEKVFLECVQDMDHENMFWYRQDPGLGLRLIYFSYDVKMKEKGDIPEGYSVSREKKERFSLILESASTNQTSMYLCASSFGLAGSPTYEQYFGPGTRLTVT.

The chain carries TRBV7-1 and TRBJ1-1; the match to TRBD1 covers 10 bases. TRBV7-1 is an ORF for which the function is uncertain. The CDR3 is 15 amino acids. J was trimmed by 1 base and V by 5 bases; bases with no gene match: 4. CDR3 protein: CASSTTGGANTEAFF. In DNA form, the CDR3 reads TGTGCCAGCAGCACGACAGGGGGCGCGAACACTGAAGCTTTCTTT.

This chain links TRBV28 with TRBJ1-1, with a possible D match to TRBD1 (5 bases). Germline values: CDR1 MDHEN, CDR2 SYDVKM. The CDR3 loop spans 14 amino acids. V was shortened by 8 bases and J by 0 bases, with 13 bases between the two germline ends. This CDR3 reads CASRPGGVNTEAFF. The CDR3 bases are TGTGCCAGCCGTCCTGGGGGGGTGAACACTGAAGCTTTCTTT.